What follows are 26 T cell receptor beta chains derived from one specimen sequenced in a study of blood T cell repertoires in COVID-19. Produced via immunoSEQ multiplex PCR; TCRdb's table is partial and in-frame only. The data show around 50,000 clones, 80% to 90% seen once. The specimen was peripheral blood. The receptors derive from a human donor in a cohort sampled during active COVID-19.

The V call is TRBV12-5, the J call TRBJ1-1; D remains unclear. Between the trimmed V and J ends, which lost 2 bases and 4 bases, there was a span of 11 bases. Germline assignment: CDR1 LGHNT and CDR2 FRNRAP. The CDR3 extends over 14 amino acids. CDR3 DNA: TGTGCTAGTGGTTTGCCGCAGAAGTCCACTGAAGCTTTCTTT. Translation: CASGLPQKSTEAFF.

The V gene is TRBV27, the J gene TRBJ2-1; a weak D match, TRBD2 (7 bases). With 6 bases removed from V and 3 bases from J, the gap between germline ends came to 18 bases. The CDR3 contains 16 residues. Looked up from germline, CDR1 is MNHEY and CDR2 is SMNVEV (reference sequence). CDR3 amino acids: CASRTSRGGSYNEQFF. In DNA, the CDR3 is TGTGCCAGCAGAACAAGTAGGGGGGGCAGCTACAATGAGCAGTTCTTC.

Comment on this clone: The same CDR3 can be traced to other DNA sequences in this sample. For the CDR3, the DNA is TGTGCCAGCAGTGGGCAGGGATACAATGAGCAGTTCTTC. Translating it yields CASSGQGYNEQFF. This chain uses TRBV2 with TRBJ2-1; tentatively, D is TRBD1 (5 bases). Germline values: CDR1 SNHLY, CDR2 FYNNEI. V lost 4 bases and J 4 bases, leaving 8 bases between the germline ends. This CDR3 comprises 13 residues.

V and J are TRBV6-5 and TRBJ2-2, with 8 nucleotides matching TRBD1. Losses at the gene ends were 9 bases for V and 1 base for J; bases not matched to a gene: 7. Germline lookup yields CDR1 MNHEY and CDR2 SVGAGI. The CDR3 sequence is 15 residues long. For the CDR3, the DNA is TGTGCCAGTCAGATTACAGGGGGGAACACCGGGGAGCTGTTTTTT. Protein: CASQITGGNTGELFF.

The CDR3 protein is CASSPGTGYTGELFF. CDR3 nucleotide sequence: TGTGCCAGCAGTCCCGGGACAGGGTACACCGGGGAGCTGTTTTTT. V gene TRBV9 combines with J gene TRBJ2-2, with 9 bases identical to TRBD1. V shed 5 bases, J shed 3 bases, and the junction held 5 bases outside the gene matches. The CDR3 runs 15 residues. CDR1 and CDR2 from the germline V gene are SGDLS and YYNGEE.

The chain carries TRBV10-1 and TRBJ1-5; D is perhaps TRBD1 (6 bases). CDR3 size: 16 residues. V lost 2 bases and J lost 1, with 12 bases in between. Per germline, CDR1 WNHNN and CDR2 SYGVQD (reference sequence). The CDR3 reads CASSERTVPSNQPQHF. For the CDR3, the DNA is TGCGCCAGCAGTGAGAGGACAGTCCCCAGCAATCAGCCCCAGCATTTT.

The chain carries TRBV6-5 and TRBJ2-7, with D unresolved. Trimming stripped 6 bases from V and 0 bases from J, with 9 bases between. Germline CDR1 is MNHEY and CDR2 is SVGAGI. The CDR3 has 13 amino acids. The CDR3 loop reads CASSRGPSYEQYF. In DNA, the CDR3 is TGTGCCAGCAGCCGTGGGCCCTCCTACGAGCAGTACTTC.

This chain connects TRBV11-2 to TRBJ2-5; D is possibly TRBD2 (6 bases). The CDR3 length is 16 residues. V lost 1 base, J lost 2 bases, and 14 bases lay in between. Per the germline V gene, CDR1 is SGHAT and CDR2 is FQNNGV. The CDR3 reads CASSLALGGAQETQYF. In DNA, the CDR3 is TGTGCCAGCAGCTTAGCCCTCGGGGGAGCGCAAGAGACCCAGTACTTC.

The CDR3 loop is CASSQVGSTNEKLFF. The CDR3 coding sequence is TGTGCCAGCAGCCAGGTGGGCTCAACTAATGAAAAACTGTTTTTT. V is TRBV28 and J is TRBJ1-4; D not resolved. Germline CDR1 and CDR2: MDHEN and SYDVKM. Between the trimmed V and J ends, which lost 6 bases and 0 bases, there was a span of 11 bases. The CDR3 contains 15 residues. Full variable domain (outside the CDR3, taken from reference TRBV28 and TRBJ1-4): DVKVTQSSRYLVKRTGEKVFLECVQDMDHENMFWYRQDPGLGLRLIYFSYDVKMKEKGDIPEGYSVSREKKERFSLILESASTNQTSMYLCASSQVGSTNEKLFFGSGTQLSVL.

The V call is TRBV2, the J call TRBJ2-3, with a weak D call TRBD2 (6 bases). With 2 bases removed from V and 1 base from J, the gap between germline ends came to 19 bases. The CDR3 consists of 18 residues. Germline CDR1 is SNHLY and CDR2 is FYNNEI. CDR3 in amino acids: CASSETPWAAGRTDTQYF. Here the CDR3 DNA reads TGTGCCAGCAGTGAAACCCCCTGGGCCGCGGGACGCACAGATACGCAGTATTTT.

The sample holds one count of this clone. This chain joins TRBV13 and TRBJ1-1; 10 bases are a match to TRBD1. Germline CDR1 and CDR2: PRHDT and FYEKMQ (reference sequence). Trimming removed 4 bases from V and 7 bases from J; junction bases left unmatched: 9. There are 15 residues in the CDR3. CDR3 sequence: CASSSAGTGAVEAFF. CDR3 DNA sequence: TGTGCCAGCAGCTCCGCCGGGACAGGGGCGGTTGAAGCTTTCTTT. Complete variable domain (other parts from reference TRBV13 and TRBJ1-1): AAGVIQSPRHLIKEKRETATLKCYPIPRHDTVYWYQQGPGQDPQFLISFYEKMQSDKGSIPDRFSAQQFSDYHSELNMSSLELGDSALYFCASSSAGTGAVEAFFGQGTRLTVV.

This chain links TRBV6-2 or TRBV6-3 with TRBJ2-7, with 8 bases that match TRBD1. CDR3 length: 16 amino acids. Germline trimming cut 6 bases from V and 4 bases from J; bases unmatched to any gene: 14. Germline loops: CDR1 MNHEY, CDR2 SVGEGT. The CDR3 coding sequence is TGTGCCAGCAGCTCCTCCCCGCGGACAGGGAGTTACGAGCAGTACTTC. The encoded protein is CASSSSPRTGSYEQYF.

Here the CDR3 reads CSASSAEQFF. In DNA form, the CDR3 reads TGCAGTGCTAGCAGCGCTGAGCAGTTCTTC. The rearrangement links TRBV20-1 to TRBJ2-1; unclear D gene. Germline CDR1 is DFQATT and CDR2 is SNEGSKA (reference sequence). The V and J ends lost 3 bases and 9 bases respectively, with 6 bases between them. CDR3 length: 10 residues.

On this clone: Other DNA variants within this sample encode the same CDR3. This chain links TRBV28 with TRBJ1-2, with a tentative D call TRBD1 (5 bases). The CDR3 has 12 amino acids. Trimming removed 2 bases from V and 5 bases from J, with 6 bases in between. CDR1 and CDR2 (germline): MDHEN, SYDVKM. The CDR3 loop is CASSLRQYGYTF. The CDR3 nucleotides are TGTGCCAGCAGTTTACGACAGTATGGCTACACCTTC.

V is TRBV9 and J is TRBJ2-3; D ambiguous. Germline-derived CDR1 and CDR2 are SGDLS and YYNGEE. Trimming removed 0 bases from V and 2 bases from J, with 10 bases in between. There are 15 residues in the CDR3. The chain's CDR3 is CASSVGSGPTDTQYF. For the CDR3, the DNA is TGTGCCAGCAGCGTAGGTTCTGGGCCCACAGATACGCAGTATTTT.

Concerning this clone itself: One end of the junction varies from germline; a read error may be responsible. The rearrangement uses TRBV28 and TRBJ2-5, with D possibly matching TRBD1 (5 bases). The CDR3 length is 13 residues. Germline lookup yields CDR1 MDHEN and CDR2 SYDVKM. The CDR3 DNA is TGTGCCGGCAGTTCCAGGGTAGTAGAGACCCAGTACTTC. Amino acid sequence: CAGSSRVVETQYF.

The chain is built from TRBV2 and TRBJ1-1, with 7 positions matching TRBD1. Germline V gives CDR1 SNHLY, CDR2 FYNNEI. The CDR3 runs 15 residues. V dropped 7 bases and J dropped 1; count of bases not matched to a gene: 9. CDR3 sequence: CASTQTRQGNTEAFF. The CDR3 DNA sequence: TGTGCCAGCACCCAAACGAGACAGGGGAACACTGAAGCTTTCTTT.

The chain couples TRBV28 to TRBJ2-3; D is possibly TRBD1 (5 bases). V dropped 6 bases and J dropped 4 bases, with 17 bases sitting between them. Germline V gives CDR1 MDHEN, CDR2 SYDVKM. The length of the CDR3 is 15 residues. Here the CDR3 reads CASRTSLGPADTQYF. The CDR3 DNA reads TGTGCCAGCAGAACATCGTTGGGGCCCGCAGATACGCAGTATTTT.

The gene calls are TRBV23-1 and TRBJ2-1; 8 nucleotides agree with TRBD1. TRBV23-1 is annotated as an ORF whose role is uncertain. The CDR3 totals 16 residues. V was clipped by 4 bases and J by 2 bases; unmatched bases: 7. The CDR3 coding sequence is TGCGCCAGCAGTCCGCCCGGGACAGGCACCTACAATGAGCAGTTCTTC. Protein product: CASSPPGTGTYNEQFF.

The chain links TRBV6-6 to TRBJ2-7, with 13 bases lining up with TRBD2. The germline V gene encodes CDR1 MNHNY and CDR2 SVGAGI (reference sequence). Trimming removed 6 bases from V and 4 bases from J; junction bases left unmatched: 6. This CDR3 is built from 15 residues. The CDR3 loop is CASRKGTSGEYEQYF. CDR3 in DNA: TGTGCCAGCAGAAAAGGGACTAGCGGGGAATACGAGCAGTACTTC.

This rearrangement joins TRBV4-2 to TRBJ2-3; D gene uncertain. Per the germline V gene, CDR1 is LGHNA and CDR2 is YNFKEQ. Trimming cost V 1 base and J 0 bases, with 11 bases left between them. The CDR3 spans 16 residues. The CDR3 nucleotides are TGTGCCAGCAGCCAAGTGTCCGGTACTAGCACAGATACGCAGTATTTT. Protein: CASSQVSGTSTDTQYF.

The chain uses TRBV10-3 and TRBJ2-5; the match to TRBD2 covers 13 bases. V lost 4 bases to trimming and J lost 2 bases; unmatched junction nucleotides: 4. The germline CDR1 and CDR2 sequences are ENHRY and SYGVKD. The CDR3 is made up of 16 amino acids. The CDR3 DNA follows: TGTGCCATCAGTGGGACTAGCGGGGGTATTCAAGAGACCCAGTACTTC. This codes for CAISGTSGGIQETQYF.

This rearrangement joins TRBV3-1 (or the pseudogene TRBV3-2) to TRBJ2-5, with unresolved D. The CDR3 spans 11 residues. V shed 3 bases and J shed 4 bases, with 3 bases lying between them. Per the germline V gene, CDR1 is LGHDT and CDR2 is YNNKEL (reference sequence). CDR3 amino acids: CASSQRETQYF. CDR3 DNA sequence: TGTGCCAGCAGCCAGAGAGAGACCCAGTACTTC.

The J gene is TRBJ2-2, the V gene TRBV5-1; 7 bases align to TRBD2. The germline V gene encodes CDR1 SGHRS and CDR2 YFSETQ. The CDR3 spans 14 residues. V dropped 9 bases and J dropped 4; count of bases not matched to a gene: 9. CDR3: CATSGGRSTGELFF. DNA for the CDR3: TGCGCCACCTCGGGCGGGAGAAGCACCGGGGAGCTGTTTTTT.

V is TRBV30 and J is TRBJ1-2, with TRBD1 identical over 8 bases. V dropped 0 bases and J dropped 4; count of bases not matched to a gene: 10. Germline lookup yields CDR1 GTSNPN and CDR2 SVGIG (reference sequence). The CDR3 loop spans 16 amino acids. The CDR3 sequence is CAWSVSGGLGPYGYTF. The CDR3 DNA sequence: TGTGCCTGGAGTGTGTCAGGGGGCCTCGGCCCCTATGGCTACACCTTC. Supplemented by reference TRBV30 and TRBJ1-2, the full variable domain reads SQTIHQWPATLVQPVGSPLSLECTVEGTSNPNLYWYRQAAGRGLQLLFYSVGIGQISSEVPQNLSASRPQDRQFILSSKKLLLSDSGFYLCAWSVSGGLGPYGYTFGSGTRLTVV.

The chain uses TRBV6-5 and TRBJ2-2, with 9 nucleotides matching TRBD2. Germline CDR1 MNHEY, CDR2 SVGAGI. CDR3 size: 16 residues. V lost 2 bases and J lost 2; bases outside the gene matches: 3. CDR3 sequence (DNA): TGTGCCAGCAGTTACGTGCGGGAGGGTAACACCGGGGAGCTGTTTTTT. Its translation is CASSYVREGNTGELFF.